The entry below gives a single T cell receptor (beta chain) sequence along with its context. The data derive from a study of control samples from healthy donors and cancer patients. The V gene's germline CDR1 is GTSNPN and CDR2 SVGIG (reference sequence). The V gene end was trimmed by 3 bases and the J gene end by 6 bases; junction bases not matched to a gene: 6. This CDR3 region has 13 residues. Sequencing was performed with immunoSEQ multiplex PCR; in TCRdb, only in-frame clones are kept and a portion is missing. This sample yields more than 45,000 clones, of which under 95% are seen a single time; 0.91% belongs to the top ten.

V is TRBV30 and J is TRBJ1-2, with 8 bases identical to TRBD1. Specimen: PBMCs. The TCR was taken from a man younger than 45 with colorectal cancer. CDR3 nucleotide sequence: TGTGCCTGGAGCGCCGACAGGGGCGATGGCTACACCTTC. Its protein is CAWSADRGDGYTF.